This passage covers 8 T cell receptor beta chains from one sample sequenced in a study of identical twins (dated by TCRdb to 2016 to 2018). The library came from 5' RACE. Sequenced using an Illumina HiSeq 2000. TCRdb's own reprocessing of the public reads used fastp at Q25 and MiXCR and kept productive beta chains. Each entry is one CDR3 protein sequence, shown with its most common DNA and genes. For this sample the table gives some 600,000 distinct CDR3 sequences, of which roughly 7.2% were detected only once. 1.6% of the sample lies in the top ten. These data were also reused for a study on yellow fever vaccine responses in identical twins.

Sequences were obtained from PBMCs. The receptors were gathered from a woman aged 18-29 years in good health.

CDR3 amino acids: CASSLAGSRNEQFF. The CDR3 DNA reads as TGTGCCAGCAGCTTAGCGGGCAGTAGGAATGAGCAGTTCTTC. The genes are TRBV7-2 and TRBJ2-1; unclear D gene. From germline, CDR1 is SGHTA and CDR2 FQGNSA. V dropped 0 bases and J dropped 7 bases, with 10 bases sitting between them. The CDR3 contains 14 residues. The variable domain in full, with the rest retrieved from reference TRBV7-2 and TRBJ2-1, is GAGVSQSPSNKVTEKGKDVELRCDPISGHTALYWYRQSLGQGLEFLIYFQGNSAPDKSGLPSDRFSAERTGGSVSTLTIQRTQQEDSAVYLCASSLAGSRNEQFFGPGTRLTVL.

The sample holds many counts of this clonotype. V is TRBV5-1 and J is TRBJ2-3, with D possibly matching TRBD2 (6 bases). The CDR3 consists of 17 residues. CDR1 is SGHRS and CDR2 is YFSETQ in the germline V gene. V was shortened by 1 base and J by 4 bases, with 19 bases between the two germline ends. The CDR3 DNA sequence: TGCGCCAGCAGCTTGAACCCCTCGGGCGGGAAAGCAGATACGCAGTATTTT. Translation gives CASSLNPSGGKADTQYF.

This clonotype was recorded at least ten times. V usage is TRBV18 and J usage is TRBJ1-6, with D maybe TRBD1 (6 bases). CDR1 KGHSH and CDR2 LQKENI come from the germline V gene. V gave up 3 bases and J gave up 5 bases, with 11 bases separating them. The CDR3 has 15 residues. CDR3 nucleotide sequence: TGTGCCAGCTCACCCAACAGGGCCAATAATTCACCCCTCCACTTT. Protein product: CASSPNRANNSPLHF. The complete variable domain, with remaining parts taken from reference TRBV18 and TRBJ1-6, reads NAGVMQNPRHLVRRRGQEARLRCSPMKGHSHVYWYRQLPEEGLKFMVYLQKENIIDESGMPKERFSAEFPKEGPSILRIQQVVRGDSAAYFCASSPNRANNSPLHFGNGTRLTVT.

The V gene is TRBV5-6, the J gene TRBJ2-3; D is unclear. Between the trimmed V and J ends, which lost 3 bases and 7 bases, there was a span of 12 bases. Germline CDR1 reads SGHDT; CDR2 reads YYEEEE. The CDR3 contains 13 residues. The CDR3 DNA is TGTGCCAGCAGCTATGCATGGGTAAATACGCAGTATTTT. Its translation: CASSYAWVNTQYF.

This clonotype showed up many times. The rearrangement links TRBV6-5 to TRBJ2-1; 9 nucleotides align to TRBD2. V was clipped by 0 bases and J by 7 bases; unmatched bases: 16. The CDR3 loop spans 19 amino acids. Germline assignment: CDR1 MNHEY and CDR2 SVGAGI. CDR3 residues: CASSYSILAAGGHWNEQFF. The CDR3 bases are TGTGCCAGCAGTTACTCGATTCTCGCGGCGGGGGGGCATTGGAATGAGCAGTTCTTC.

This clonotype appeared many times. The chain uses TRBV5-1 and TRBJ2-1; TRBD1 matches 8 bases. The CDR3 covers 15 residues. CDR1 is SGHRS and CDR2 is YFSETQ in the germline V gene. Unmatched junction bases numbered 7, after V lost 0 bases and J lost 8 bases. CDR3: CASSLVTGVVDEQFF. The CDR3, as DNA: TGCGCCAGCAGCTTGGTGACAGGGGTTGTTGATGAGCAGTTCTTC.

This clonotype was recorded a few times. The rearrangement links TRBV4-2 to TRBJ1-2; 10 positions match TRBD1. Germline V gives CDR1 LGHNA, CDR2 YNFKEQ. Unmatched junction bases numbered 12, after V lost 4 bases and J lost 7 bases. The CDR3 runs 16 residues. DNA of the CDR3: TGTGCCAGCAGCCCCCAGACTGGGACAGGGGTGACTGGCTACACCTTC. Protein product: CASSPQTGTGVTGYTF.

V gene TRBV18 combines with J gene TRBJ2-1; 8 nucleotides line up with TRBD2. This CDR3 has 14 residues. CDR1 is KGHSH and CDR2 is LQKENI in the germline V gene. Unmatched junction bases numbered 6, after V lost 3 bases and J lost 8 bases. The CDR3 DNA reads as TGTGCCAGCTCACCGCCGGGACTAGTTCATGAGCAGTTCTTC. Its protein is CASSPPGLVHEQFF.